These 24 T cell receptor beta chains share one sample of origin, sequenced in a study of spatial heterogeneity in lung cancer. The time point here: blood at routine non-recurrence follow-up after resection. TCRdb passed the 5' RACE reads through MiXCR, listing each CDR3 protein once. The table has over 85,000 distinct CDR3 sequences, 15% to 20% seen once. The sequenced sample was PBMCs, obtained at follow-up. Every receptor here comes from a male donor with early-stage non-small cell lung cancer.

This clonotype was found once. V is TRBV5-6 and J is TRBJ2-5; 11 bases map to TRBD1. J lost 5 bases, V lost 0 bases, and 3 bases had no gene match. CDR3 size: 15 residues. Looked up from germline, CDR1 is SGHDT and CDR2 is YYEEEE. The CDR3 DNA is TGTGCCAGCAGCTTGGGGACAGGGGGCCGGGAGACCCAGTACTTC. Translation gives CASSLGTGGRETQYF.

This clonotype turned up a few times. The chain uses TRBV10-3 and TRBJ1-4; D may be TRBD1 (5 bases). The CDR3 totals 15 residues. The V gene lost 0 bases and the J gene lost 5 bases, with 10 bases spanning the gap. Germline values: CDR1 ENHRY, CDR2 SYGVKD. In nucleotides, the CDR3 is TGTGCCATCAGTGAGTCCCAGGGACTAAATGAAAAACTGTTTTTT. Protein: CAISESQGLNEKLFF.

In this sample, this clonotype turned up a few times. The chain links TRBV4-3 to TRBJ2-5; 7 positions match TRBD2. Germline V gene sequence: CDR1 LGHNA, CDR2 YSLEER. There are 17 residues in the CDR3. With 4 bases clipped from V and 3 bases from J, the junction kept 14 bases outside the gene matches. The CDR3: CASSPGGSGDLKETQYF. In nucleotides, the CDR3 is TGCGCCAGCAGCCCGGGAGGTAGCGGAGACCTGAAAGAGACCCAGTACTTC.

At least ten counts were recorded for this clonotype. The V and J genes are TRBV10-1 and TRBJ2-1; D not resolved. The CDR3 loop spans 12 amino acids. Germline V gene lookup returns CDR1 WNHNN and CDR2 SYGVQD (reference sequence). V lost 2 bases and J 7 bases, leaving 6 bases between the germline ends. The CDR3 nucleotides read TGCGCCAGCAGTGAGCCTAATAATGAGCAGTTCTTC. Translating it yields CASSEPNNEQFF.

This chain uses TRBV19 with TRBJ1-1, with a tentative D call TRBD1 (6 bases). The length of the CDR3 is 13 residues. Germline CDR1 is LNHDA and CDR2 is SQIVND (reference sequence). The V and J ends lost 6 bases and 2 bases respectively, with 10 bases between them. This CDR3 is CASRTTGNTEAFF. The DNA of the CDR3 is TGTGCCAGTAGAACGACAGGCAACACTGAAGCTTTCTTT.

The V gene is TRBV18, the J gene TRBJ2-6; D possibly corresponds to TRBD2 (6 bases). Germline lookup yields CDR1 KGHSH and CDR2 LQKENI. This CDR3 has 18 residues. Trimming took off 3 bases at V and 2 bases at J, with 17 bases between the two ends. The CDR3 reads CASSPTYLGGTGANVLTF. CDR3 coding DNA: TGTGCCAGCTCACCGACATACCTGGGGGGTACTGGGGCCAACGTCCTGACTTTC.

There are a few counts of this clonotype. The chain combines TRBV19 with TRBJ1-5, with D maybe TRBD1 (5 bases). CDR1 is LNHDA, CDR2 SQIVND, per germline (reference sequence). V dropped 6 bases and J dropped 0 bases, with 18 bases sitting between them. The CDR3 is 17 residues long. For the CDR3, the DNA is TGTGCCAGTAGGCTCTCTGACAGATTCTATAGCAATCAGCCCCAGCATTTT. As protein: CASRLSDRFYSNQPQHF.

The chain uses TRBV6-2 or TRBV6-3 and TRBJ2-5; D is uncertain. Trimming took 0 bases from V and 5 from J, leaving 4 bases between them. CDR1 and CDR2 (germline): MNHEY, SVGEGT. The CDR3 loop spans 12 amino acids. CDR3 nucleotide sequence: TGTGCCAGCAGTTACTCCGGTGAGACCCAGTACTTC. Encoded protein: CASSYSGETQYF.

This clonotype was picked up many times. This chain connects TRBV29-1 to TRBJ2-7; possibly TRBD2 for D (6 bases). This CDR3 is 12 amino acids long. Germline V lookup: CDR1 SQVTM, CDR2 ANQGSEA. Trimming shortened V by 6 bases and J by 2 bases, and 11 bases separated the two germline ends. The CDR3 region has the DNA TGCAGCGTCCGGACGGGGGCCTACGAGCAGTACTTC. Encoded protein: CSVRTGAYEQYF.

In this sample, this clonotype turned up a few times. The CDR3 DNA reads as TGTGCCAGCTCACCAGACATAGCGGGAGACAATGAGCAGTTCTTC. It specifies CASSPDIAGDNEQFF. The J gene is TRBJ2-1, the V gene TRBV18, with 9 bases fitting TRBD2. Germline V CDR1 and CDR2: KGHSH, LQKENI. The length of the CDR3 is 15 residues. Losses at the gene ends were 2 bases for V and 5 bases for J; bases not matched to a gene: 4.

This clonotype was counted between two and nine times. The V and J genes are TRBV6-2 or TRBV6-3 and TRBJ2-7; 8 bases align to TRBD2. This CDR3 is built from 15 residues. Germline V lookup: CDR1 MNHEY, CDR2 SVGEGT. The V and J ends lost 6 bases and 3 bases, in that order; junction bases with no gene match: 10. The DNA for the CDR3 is TGTGCCAGCAGCCAACCGGGACTAGGAAGCTACGAGCAGTACTTC. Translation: CASSQPGLGSYEQYF.

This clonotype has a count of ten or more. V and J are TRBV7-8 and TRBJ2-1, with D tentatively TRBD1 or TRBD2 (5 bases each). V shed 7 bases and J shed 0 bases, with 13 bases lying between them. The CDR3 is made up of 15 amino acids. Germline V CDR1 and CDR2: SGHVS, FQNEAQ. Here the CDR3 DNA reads TGTGCCAGCACGGGGCCGGTGAGCTCCTACAATGAGCAGTTCTTC. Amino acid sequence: CASTGPVSSYNEQFF.

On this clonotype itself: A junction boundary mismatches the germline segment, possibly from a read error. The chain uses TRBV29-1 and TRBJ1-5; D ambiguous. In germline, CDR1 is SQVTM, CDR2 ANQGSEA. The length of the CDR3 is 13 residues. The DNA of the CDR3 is TGCAGCGCCACTTGGGGTGGCAATCGGCCCCAGCATTTT. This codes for CSATWGGNRPQHF.

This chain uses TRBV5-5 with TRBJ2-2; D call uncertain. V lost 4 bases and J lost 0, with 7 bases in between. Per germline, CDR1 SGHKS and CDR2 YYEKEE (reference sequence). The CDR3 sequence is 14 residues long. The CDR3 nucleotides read TGTGCCAGCAGCCTACTCACGAACACCGGGGAGCTGTTTTTT. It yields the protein CASSLLTNTGELFF.

The DNA for the CDR3 is TGCGCCAGCAGCTTGGCGAGGAGACCGGATGAAAAACTGTTTTTT. It is translated as CASSLARRPDEKLFF. V is TRBV5-1 and J is TRBJ1-4; D call uncertain. This CDR3 has 15 amino acids. The germline V gene has CDR1 SGHRS and CDR2 YFSETQ. Trimming shortened V by 0 bases and J by 6 bases, and 12 bases separated the two germline ends.

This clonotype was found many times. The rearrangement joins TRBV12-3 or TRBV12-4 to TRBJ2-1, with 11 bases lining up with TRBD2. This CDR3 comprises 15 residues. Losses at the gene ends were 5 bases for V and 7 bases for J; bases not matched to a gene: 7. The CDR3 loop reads CASSHGLAGSNEQFF. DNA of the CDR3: TGTGCCAGCAGTCATGGACTAGCGGGTTCGAATGAGCAGTTCTTC.

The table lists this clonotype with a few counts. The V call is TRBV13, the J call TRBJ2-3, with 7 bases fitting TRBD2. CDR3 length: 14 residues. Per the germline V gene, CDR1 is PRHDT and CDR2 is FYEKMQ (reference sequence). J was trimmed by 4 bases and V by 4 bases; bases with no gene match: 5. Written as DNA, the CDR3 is TGTGCCAGCAGCTCAGCGGGAAGGGCAGATACGCAGTATTTT. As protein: CASSSAGRADTQYF.

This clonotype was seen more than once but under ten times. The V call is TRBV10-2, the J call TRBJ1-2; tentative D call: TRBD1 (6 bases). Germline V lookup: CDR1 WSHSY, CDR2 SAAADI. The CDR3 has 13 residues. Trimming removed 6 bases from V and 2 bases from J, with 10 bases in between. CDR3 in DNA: TGCGCCAGCAGCCCGGGGGCGAACTATGGCTACACCTTC. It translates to CASSPGANYGYTF.

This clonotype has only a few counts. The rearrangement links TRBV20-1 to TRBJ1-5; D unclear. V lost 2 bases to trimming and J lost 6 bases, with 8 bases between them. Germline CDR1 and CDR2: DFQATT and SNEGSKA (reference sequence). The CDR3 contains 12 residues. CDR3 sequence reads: CSARFGSQPQHF. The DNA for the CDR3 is TGCAGTGCTAGATTCGGGTCTCAGCCCCAGCATTTT.

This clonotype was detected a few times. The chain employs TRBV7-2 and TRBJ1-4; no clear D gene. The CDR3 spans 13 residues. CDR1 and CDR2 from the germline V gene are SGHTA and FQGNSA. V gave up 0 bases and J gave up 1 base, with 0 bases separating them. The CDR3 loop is CASSLATNEKLFF. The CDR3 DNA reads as TGTGCCAGCAGCTTAGCAACTAATGAAAAACTGTTTTTT.

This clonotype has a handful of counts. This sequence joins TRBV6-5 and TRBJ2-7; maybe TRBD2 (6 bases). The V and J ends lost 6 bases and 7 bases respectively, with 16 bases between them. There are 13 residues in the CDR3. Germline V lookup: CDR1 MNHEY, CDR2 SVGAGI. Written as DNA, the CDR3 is TGTGCCAGCAGGCCAGCCTGGGCGGGGGAGCAGTACGTC. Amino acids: CASRPAWAGEQYV.

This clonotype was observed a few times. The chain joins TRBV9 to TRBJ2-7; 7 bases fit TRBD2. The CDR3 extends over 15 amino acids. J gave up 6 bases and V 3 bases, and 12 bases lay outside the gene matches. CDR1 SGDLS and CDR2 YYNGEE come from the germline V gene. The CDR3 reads CASSASQLANSEQYF. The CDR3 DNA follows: TGTGCCAGCAGCGCCTCCCAACTAGCGAATTCCGAGCAGTACTTC.

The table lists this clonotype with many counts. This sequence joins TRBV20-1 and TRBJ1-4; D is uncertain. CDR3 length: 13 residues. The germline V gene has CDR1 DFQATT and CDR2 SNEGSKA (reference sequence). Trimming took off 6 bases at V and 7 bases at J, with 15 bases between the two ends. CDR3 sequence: CSADNNRGEKLFF. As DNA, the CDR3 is TGCAGTGCCGATAATAACCGGGGTGAAAAACTGTTTTTT.

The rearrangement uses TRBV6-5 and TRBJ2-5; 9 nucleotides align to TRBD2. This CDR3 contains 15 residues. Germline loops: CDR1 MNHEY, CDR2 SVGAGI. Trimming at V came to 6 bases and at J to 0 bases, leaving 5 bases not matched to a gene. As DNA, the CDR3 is TGTGCCAGCAGGAGGGCGGGGGGGAACCAAGAGACCCAGTACTTC. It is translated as CASRRAGGNQETQYF.